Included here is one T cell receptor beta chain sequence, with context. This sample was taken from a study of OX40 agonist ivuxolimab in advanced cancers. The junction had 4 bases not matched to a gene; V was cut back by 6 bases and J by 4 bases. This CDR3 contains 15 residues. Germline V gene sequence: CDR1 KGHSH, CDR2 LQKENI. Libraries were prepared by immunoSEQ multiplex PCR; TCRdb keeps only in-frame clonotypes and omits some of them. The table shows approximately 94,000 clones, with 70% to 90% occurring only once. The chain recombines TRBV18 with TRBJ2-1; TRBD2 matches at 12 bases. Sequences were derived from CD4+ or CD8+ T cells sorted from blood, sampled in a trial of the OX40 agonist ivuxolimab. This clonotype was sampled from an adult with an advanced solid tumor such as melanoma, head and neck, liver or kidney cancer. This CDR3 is CASSSTSGGYNEQFF. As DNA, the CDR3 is TGTGCCAGCTCGTCGACTAGCGGGGGTTACAATGAGCAGTTCTTC.